These T cell receptor beta chains were read from a single sample in a study of T cell repertoires in cytomegalovirus infection. Each CDR3 protein is one row after TCRdb ran MiXCR on the reads. The table shows 480,000 or so distinct CDR3 sequences, with over 9% occurring only once. The sample consisted of PBMCs. Receptor source: a human donor in good health (CMV status not recorded). Some clones in this sample may be carry-over from other donors' samples. Both conserved end residues are part of each CDR3. D genes are given only for firm matches. Not every row has a clone size; where given, it reads once, few, many or a size class.

v_call,clone_size,d_call,j_call,cdr3_nt,cdr3_aa
TRBV5-1,-,-,TRBJ1-4,TGCGCCAGCAGCTTGAAGGGTCAGGATGAAAAACTGTTTTTT,CASSLKGQDEKLFF
TRBV12-5,many,-,TRBJ1-1,TGTGCTAGTGGTTTGGTTGTGAAACGGCACCTGAACACTGAAGCTTTCTTT,CASGLVVKRHLNTEAFF
TRBV12-3/TRBV12-4,few,-,TRBJ1-2,TGTGCCAGCAGTCCCCCGGGGCCTGATAGGTATGGCTACACCTTC,CASSPPGPDRYGYTF
TRBV29-1,few,-,TRBJ2-5,TGCAGCGCAGGGATCTTGGCGGAGACCCAGTACTTC,CSAGILAETQYF
TRBV7-9,many,-,TRBJ2-7,TGTGCCAGCACCCTGGGCTACGAGCAGTACTTC,CASTLGYEQYF
TRBV2,many,-,TRBJ2-5,TGTGCCAGCAGTTATGCTGTGGGAGAGACCCAGTACTTC,CASSYAVGETQYF
TRBV12-3/TRBV12-4,many,TRBD2,TRBJ2-1,TGTGCCAGCAGTTCTCGGCGCGGGAGATTAGTTGGCAATGAGCAGTTCTTC,CASSSRRGRLVGNEQFF
TRBV14,many,-,TRBJ2-5,TGTGCCAGCAGCCCTACCGGGACATCCATCCAAGAGACCCAGTACTTC,CASSPTGTSIQETQYF
TRBV19,few,-,TRBJ1-2,TGTGCCAGTAGCTCCGGGGGCACCGGCGGAGGAGTTTATGGCTACACCTTC,CASSSGGTGGGVYGYTF
TRBV14,-,-,TRBJ1-4,TGTGCCAGCAGCCCGACGGGGAATGAAAAACTGTTTTTT,CASSPTGNEKLFF
TRBV6-1,many,TRBD2,TRBJ2-4,TGTGCCAGCAGTGAAGTAGGGCTAGCGGGAGCCAAAAACATTCAGTACTTC,CASSEVGLAGAKNIQYF
TRBV11-2,many,TRBD2,TRBJ2-1,TGTGCCAGCAGCCCGGGACTAGCGGCTGCCAATGAGCAGTTCTTC,CASSPGLAAANEQFF
TRBV25-1,-,-,TRBJ2-1,TGTGCCAGCAGTGAATATGCGACAGGCGGCCATGAGCAGTTCTTC,CASSEYATGGHEQFF
TRBV20-1,-,TRBD1,TRBJ1-2,TGCAGTGCTAGATCGGGAGAAACAGGGGGAGCTGGCTACACCTTC,CSARSGETGGAGYTF
TRBV24-1,-,-,TRBJ2-5,TGTGCCACCAGTGACCATATGGGAGAGACCCAGTACTTC,CATSDHMGETQYF
TRBV20-1,many,-,TRBJ1-1,TGCAGTGCTAGGGGCCAGAGGAACACTGAAGCTTTCTTT,CSARGQRNTEAFF
TRBV20-1,few,-,TRBJ1-6,TGCAGTGCTCGAGGAGGGAATTCACCCCTCCACTTT,CSARGGNSPLHF
TRBV6-5,many,-,TRBJ1-2,TGTGCCAGCAGTTACAGGGCGGGAACACAACGAAACTATGGCTACACCTTC,CASSYRAGTQRNYGYTF
TRBV15,-,-,TRBJ2-2,TGTGCCACCAGCAGAATGAGGGAAATCGGGGAGCTGTTTTTT,CATSRMREIGELFF
TRBV6-5,many,TRBD1,TRBJ1-5,TGTGCCAGCAGCCGCTGGACAGGGGGAGATCAGCCCCAGCATTTT,CASSRWTGGDQPQHF
TRBV30,-,-,TRBJ2-1,TGTGCCTGGAGTACCCTAACCGGGACGATAAACAATGAGCAGTTCTTC,CAWSTLTGTINNEQFF
TRBV28,many,TRBD2,TRBJ2-7,TGTGCCACCCTTCAGCGGGAACTCTACGAGCAGTACTTC,CATLQRELYEQYF